These 8 T cell receptor beta chains were sequenced from one sample in a study of blood T cell repertoires in COVID-19. The assay was immunoSEQ multiplex PCR, and TCRdb's table has in-frame clones only and misses some. The sample yields 150,000 to 200,000 clones, 85% seen once. The sample consisted of peripheral blood. The origin of the receptors is a man aged 40-55 years with acute or convalescent COVID-19.

The chain combines TRBV5-6 with TRBJ1-1; TRBD1 matches at 9 bases. The CDR3 extends over 14 amino acids. V trimming: 4 bases; J trimming: 5 bases; junction bases outside the gene matches: 6. Germline CDR1 reads SGHDT; CDR2 reads YYEEEE. CDR3 coding DNA: TGTGCCAGCAGCGATAGACAGGGGGTGACTGAAGCTTTCTTT. Its translation: CASSDRQGVTEAFF.

The genes are TRBV5-5 and TRBJ2-7; 9 bases match TRBD2. The J segment lost 4 bases and the V segment lost 3 bases, leaving 17 bases of the junction unmatched. This CDR3 is built from 18 residues. Germline-derived CDR1 and CDR2 are SGHKS and YYEKEE (reference sequence). The CDR3 DNA follows: TGTGCCAGCAGCTCGGGTCTAGCGGGGCCCTCCGGCTTGTACGAGCAGTACTTC. As protein: CASSSGLAGPSGLYEQYF.

About this clone: In the same sample, other DNA sequences code for this CDR3. The chain is built from TRBV7-9 and TRBJ2-1; 7 bases line up with TRBD1. V lost 4 bases, J lost 2 bases, and 5 bases stayed unmatched. There are 15 residues in the CDR3. CDR1 is SEHNR and CDR2 is FQNEAQ in the germline V gene (reference sequence). DNA of the CDR3: TGTGCCAGCAGCTCTGACAGGGTCCCCTACAATGAGCAGTTCTTC. Its protein is CASSSDRVPYNEQFF.

V and J are TRBV7-2 and TRBJ1-5; TRBD1 might be the D (6 bases). Per germline, CDR1 SGHTA and CDR2 FQGNSA. V shed 4 bases and J shed 7 bases, with 14 bases lying between them. The CDR3 covers 14 residues. The CDR3 DNA is TGTGCCAGCAGCTCAGGGACAACGGGGCAGCCCCAGCATTTT. Encoded protein: CASSSGTTGQPQHF.

The rearrangement links TRBV12-3 or TRBV12-4 to TRBJ1-2; 7 nucleotides match TRBD1. Unmatched junction bases numbered 7, after V lost 8 bases and J lost 7 bases. This CDR3 region has 12 residues. The CDR3 loop reads CASGPQGFGYTF. The DNA of the CDR3 is TGTGCCAGCGGCCCACAGGGGTTTGGCTACACCTTC.

This clone was counted between two and nine times. The chain employs TRBV6-5 and TRBJ2-7; 7 bases are shared with TRBD2. With V trimmed by 4 bases and J by 5 bases, 14 bases remained unmatched. Germline V gives CDR1 MNHEY, CDR2 SVGAGI. This CDR3 spans 16 amino acids. The CDR3 bases are TGTGCCAGCAGTTCCTATAAGCGGGGCACCCGGAACGAGCAGTACTTC. This sequence encodes CASSSYKRGTRNEQYF.

This clone appeared a single time. The chain couples TRBV11-2 to TRBJ2-7; TRBD1 agrees at 10 bases. CDR1 and CDR2 from the germline V gene are SGHAT and FQNNGV. The CDR3 is 14 amino acids. J gave up 4 bases and V 5 bases, and 5 bases lay outside the gene matches. The CDR3 nucleotides read TGTGCCAGCAGCCCTCCGGGACAGGGGTACGAGCAGTACTTC. It is translated as CASSPPGQGYEQYF.

This clone was counted a single time. J is TRBJ1-3 and V is TRBV30; 10 positions match TRBD1. Germline V gene lookup returns CDR1 GTSNPN and CDR2 SVGIG (reference sequence). The CDR3 spans 15 residues. Trimming cost V 8 bases and J 0 bases; bases outside gene matches: 7. The CDR3 DNA is TGTGCCCTCAGACAGGGGGCCTCCTCTGGAAACACCATATATTTT. It is translated as CALRQGASSGNTIYF.